The 31 T cell receptor beta chains reported below all come from one sample, sequenced in a study of tumor-infiltrating lymphocytes in localized non-small cell lung cancer. The repertoire was sequenced with immunoSEQ multiplex PCR; TCRdb's copy has only in-frame clones and lacks some. The sample lists 15,000 to 20,000 clones; 78% were seen once. Input material: lung tumor tissue. The receptors shown here come from a human donor with non-small cell lung cancer.

This chain joins TRBV6-6 and TRBJ1-2; D not resolved. The CDR3 spans 14 residues. CDR1 is MNHNY, CDR2 SVGAGI, per germline (reference sequence). The V gene lost 6 bases and the J gene lost 6 bases, with 17 bases spanning the gap. CDR3 sequence reads: CASSSYKNGDGYTF. As DNA, the CDR3 is TGTGCCAGCAGCAGTTACAAAAACGGGGATGGCTACACCTTC.

The gene calls are TRBV7-9 and TRBJ2-7; 12 bases agree with TRBD2. The germline V gene encodes CDR1 SEHNR and CDR2 FQNEAQ (reference sequence). The CDR3 runs 16 residues. Trimming removed 5 bases from V and 5 bases from J; junction bases left unmatched: 10. CDR3 loop: CASSITSGRTRNEQYF. Here the CDR3 DNA reads TGTGCCAGCAGCATTACTAGCGGGAGGACGCGAAACGAGCAGTACTTC.

This sequence joins TRBV5-4 and TRBJ1-2; D uncertain. From germline, CDR1 is SGHNT and CDR2 YYREEE (reference sequence). This CDR3 contains 12 residues. Trimming took 0 bases from V and 7 from J, leaving 7 bases between them. CDR3 sequence (DNA): TGTGCCAGCAGCTTGGAAGTGGGTGGCTACACCTTC. As protein: CASSLEVGGYTF. The entire variable domain, with the rest obtained from reference TRBV5-4 and TRBJ1-2, is as follows: ETGVTQSPTHLIKTRGQQVTLRCSSQSGHNTVSWYQQALGQGPQFIFQYYREEENGRGNFPPRFSGLQFPNYSSELNVNALELDDSALYLCASSLEVGGYTFGSGTRLTVV.

The rearrangement uses TRBV10-3 and TRBJ2-7; D is perhaps TRBD1 (6 bases). In germline, CDR1 is ENHRY, CDR2 SYGVKD. With 7 bases removed from V and 1 base from J, the gap between germline ends came to 11 bases. The CDR3 spans 13 residues. The CDR3 DNA sequence: TGTGCCATCACAGGGGACGATTCCTACGAGCAGTACTTC. Translation gives CAITGDDSYEQYF.

The J gene is TRBJ2-6, the V gene TRBV6-1; D not certain. CDR3 length: 18 residues. V lost 4 bases and J 3 bases, leaving 19 bases between the germline ends. Germline V CDR1 and CDR2: MNHNS, SASEGT. In nucleotides, the CDR3 is TGTGCCAGCAGTGTACAAGTCTCCCGCTCTCTTGGGGCCAACGTCCTGACTTTC. This sequence encodes CASSVQVSRSLGANVLTF.

The CDR3 is CASRPTGPAYEQYF. CDR3 in DNA: TGTGCCAGCAGGCCGACAGGGCCAGCCTACGAGCAGTACTTC. V gene TRBV6-5 combines with J gene TRBJ2-7; 7 positions match TRBD1. V lost 6 bases and J lost 2; bases outside the gene matches: 7. Per germline, CDR1 MNHEY and CDR2 SVGAGI. CDR3 length equals 14 residues.

V is TRBV19 and J is TRBJ1-1, with D maybe TRBD1 (5 bases). There are 16 residues in the CDR3. Trimming removed 1 base at V and 5 bases at J, with 17 bases between. Looked up from germline, CDR1 is LNHDA and CDR2 is SQIVND (reference sequence). The CDR3 spells CASSIGRQFISTEAFF. CDR3 nucleotides: TGTGCCAGTAGTATAGGACGACAGTTCATCTCAACTGAAGCTTTCTTT.

This rearrangement joins TRBV10-2 to TRBJ1-5, with D tentatively TRBD1 (6 bases). CDR3 length: 14 residues. Between the trimmed V and J ends, which lost 3 bases and 4 bases, there was a span of 10 bases. Germline loops: CDR1 WSHSY, CDR2 SAAADI. CDR3 nucleotide sequence: TGCGCCAGCAGTGACTCCCAGGGGAATCAGCCCCAGCATTTT. Translating it yields CASSDSQGNQPQHF.

The V and J genes are TRBV5-1 and TRBJ1-3; 7 bases are shared with TRBD1. CDR3 length: 14 residues. With V trimmed by 7 bases and J by 2 bases, 6 bases remained unmatched. Per the germline V gene, CDR1 is SGHRS and CDR2 is YFSETQ. Written as DNA, the CDR3 is TGCGCCAGCTCAGGGGGGCGGACTGGAAACACCATATATTTT. It codes for CASSGGRTGNTIYF.

By frequency in the sample, this clone is medium-sized. The chain couples TRBV6-5 to TRBJ1-2; TRBD1 aligns across 8 bases. The CDR3 sequence is 15 residues long. CDR1 MNHEY and CDR2 SVGAGI come from the germline V gene. After removal of 2 bases from V and 6 bases from J, the junction contained 8 bases not matched to a gene. CDR3 residues: CASSYGAGGSNGYTF. The DNA of the CDR3 is TGTGCCAGCAGTTACGGGGCAGGGGGCTCGAATGGCTACACCTTC.

V gene TRBV5-4 combines with J gene TRBJ2-7; no clear D. Germline values: CDR1 SGHNT, CDR2 YYREEE (reference sequence). V lost 6 bases and J lost 3, with 16 bases in between. The CDR3 runs 14 residues. The CDR3 here is CASTTYGVDYEQYF. The CDR3 nucleotides are TGTGCCAGCACAACTTACGGAGTCGACTACGAGCAGTACTTC. The full variable domain, with the rest looked up from reference TRBV5-4 and TRBJ2-7, is ETGVTQSPTHLIKTRGQQVTLRCSSQSGHNTVSWYQQALGQGPQFIFQYYREEENGRGNFPPRFSGLQFPNYSSELNVNALELDDSALYLCASTTYGVDYEQYFGPGTRLTVT.

This chain links TRBV18 with TRBJ2-7; D uncertain. The length of the CDR3 is 13 residues. The germline CDR1 and CDR2 sequences are KGHSH and LQKENI. Trimming cost V 3 bases and J 2 bases, with 8 bases left between them. CDR3 in amino acids: CASSPGRTYEQYF. For the CDR3, the DNA is TGTGCCAGCTCACCGGGCAGAACCTACGAGCAGTACTTC.

The chain has TRBV5-5 and TRBJ1-2; D is unresolved. Trimming left V 6 bases short and J 5 bases short, with 8 bases between. Germline CDR1 reads SGHKS; CDR2 reads YYEKEE (reference sequence). This CDR3 region has 11 residues. CDR3 nucleotides: TGTGCCAGCACCTTTTTGTATGGCTACACCTTC. Encoded protein: CASTFLYGYTF.

This clone turned up a few times. The V call is TRBV6-1, the J call TRBJ1-2, with D tentatively TRBD1 (5 bases). The germline gives CDR1 MNHNS, CDR2 SASEGT. V gave up 4 bases and J gave up 8 bases, with 14 bases separating them. This CDR3 is built from 13 residues. CDR3 DNA sequence: TGTGCCAGCAGTGGAGGGGAGGCGGACGGCTACACCTTC. This encodes CASSGGEADGYTF.

As regards this clone: This sample includes further DNA sequences coding for the same CDR3. The chain joins TRBV9 to TRBJ2-3; 14 bases agree with TRBD2. Germline lookup yields CDR1 SGDLS and CDR2 YYNGEE. After removal of 0 bases from V and 0 bases from J, the junction contained 6 bases not matched to a gene. The CDR3 totals 19 residues. The CDR3 is CASSVAGTSGGLSTDTQYF. In nucleotides, the CDR3 is TGTGCCAGCAGCGTAGCCGGGACTAGCGGGGGACTTAGCACAGATACGCAGTATTTT.

The chain recombines TRBV27 with TRBJ2-3, with 10 bases matching TRBD1. V was pared by 5 bases and J by 4 bases, with 18 bases of the junction left unmatched. CDR1 and CDR2 (germline): MNHEY, SMNVEV (reference sequence). This CDR3 region has 19 residues. CDR3 sequence: CASSPRTGGLSLSSDTQYF. The CDR3 DNA sequence: TGTGCCAGCAGTCCCCGGACAGGGGGACTCTCTCTTAGCTCAGATACGCAGTATTTT.

V and J are TRBV28 and TRBJ1-3, with TRBD1 as a possible D gene (5 bases). The CDR3 covers 16 residues. The V gene lost 2 bases and the J gene lost 0 bases, with 11 bases spanning the gap. Per germline, CDR1 MDHEN and CDR2 SYDVKM. CDR3 DNA sequence: TGTGCCAGCAGTTTACCAGGGATCCGCTCTGGAAACACCATATATTTT. It yields the protein CASSLPGIRSGNTIYF.

There are a few counts of this clone. This sequence joins TRBV15 and TRBJ1-1; the D gene is possibly TRBD1 (5 bases). From germline, CDR1 is LNHNV and CDR2 YYDKDF (reference sequence). V was cut by 0 bases and J by 5 bases, with 16 bases left in between. CDR3 length: 16 amino acids. CDR3 DNA sequence: TGTGCCACCAGCAGAGATCTGGGGGGATTAAGGACTGAAGCTTTCTTT. This sequence encodes CATSRDLGGLRTEAFF.

The rearrangement joins TRBV2 to TRBJ2-7; 9 nucleotides align to TRBD2. Germline V gives CDR1 SNHLY, CDR2 FYNNEI. V gave up 7 bases and J gave up 6 bases; unmatched junction bases: 7. The CDR3 has 13 residues. The CDR3 here is CASKGSGSAEQYF. The CDR3 DNA sequence: TGTGCCAGCAAGGGTAGCGGGAGCGCCGAGCAGTACTTC.

This chain connects TRBV6-5 to TRBJ1-2, with D unclear. From germline, CDR1 is MNHEY and CDR2 SVGAGI. The germline V and J ends were trimmed by 5 bases and 1 base, with 11 bases remaining between them. There are 14 residues in the CDR3. For the CDR3, the DNA is TGTGCCAGCAGTCGCATCTATGTTAACTATGGCTACACCTTC. It is translated as CASSRIYVNYGYTF.

The gene calls are TRBV6-1 and TRBJ1-6, with D perhaps matching TRBD1 (5 bases). Trimming left V 4 bases short and J 9 bases short, with 10 bases between. CDR3 length: 13 residues. Germline V lookup: CDR1 MNHNS, CDR2 SASEGT. The CDR3 protein is CASSVDIGSPLHF. CDR3 DNA sequence: TGTGCCAGCAGTGTGGACATTGGTTCACCCCTCCACTTT.

There are a few counts of this clone. The rearrangement joins TRBV2 to TRBJ1-2, with 10 bases matching TRBD1. Unmatched junction bases numbered 15, after V lost 7 bases and J lost 7 bases. The CDR3 contains 16 residues. From germline, CDR1 is SNHLY and CDR2 FYNNEI. DNA for the CDR3: TGTGCCAGCACTTGGGACAGGGGTTCAGGACGTGGTGGCTACACCTTC. This gives the protein CASTWDRGSGRGGYTF.

The chain is built from TRBV7-6 and TRBJ2-7; TRBD2 matches at 8 bases. CDR1 and CDR2 (germline): SGHVS, FNYEAQ. The J segment lost 3 bases and the V segment lost 5 bases, leaving 6 bases of the junction unmatched. CDR3 length: 14 amino acids. The CDR3 spells CASSHSGEGYEQYF. The DNA for the CDR3 is TGTGCCAGCAGCCATAGCGGGGAAGGCTACGAGCAGTACTTC.

V is TRBV19 and J is TRBJ1-5; TRBD1 matches 11 bases. This CDR3 is built from 15 residues. Germline V lookup: CDR1 LNHDA, CDR2 SQIVND (reference sequence). Germline trimming cut 7 bases from V and 6 bases from J; bases unmatched to any gene: 8. Written as DNA, the CDR3 is TGTGCCAGTACCCCCATGGACAGGGGGCCTCAGCCCCAGCATTTT. As protein: CASTPMDRGPQPQHF. Based on the CDR3 plus reference TRBV19 and TRBJ1-5, the full variable domain is DGGITQSPKYLFRKEGQNVTLSCEQNLNHDAMYWYRQDPGQGLRLIYYSQIVNDFQKGDIAEGYSVSREKKESFPLTVTSAQKNPTAFYLCASTPMDRGPQPQHFGDGTRLSIL.

The chain couples TRBV9 to TRBJ1-6, with no clear D. The CDR3 has 14 amino acids. V was shortened by 2 bases and J by 8 bases, with 11 bases between the two germline ends. In germline, CDR1 is SGDLS, CDR2 YYNGEE. The CDR3 loop is CASSVSLTYSPLHF. In DNA form, the CDR3 reads TGTGCCAGCAGCGTCTCACTCACATATTCACCCCTCCACTTT.

The V and J genes are TRBV6-1 and TRBJ1-2; D is undetermined. This CDR3 comprises 11 residues. Deletions cut 6 bases from V and 5 bases from J, with 7 bases between. Germline V lookup: CDR1 MNHNS, CDR2 SASEGT. The CDR3 DNA reads TGTGCCAGCAGGGTATTGTATGGCTACACCTTC. It codes for CASRVLYGYTF.

J is TRBJ2-7 and V is TRBV27, with a weak D call TRBD2 (5 bases). The V gene's germline CDR1 is MNHEY and CDR2 SMNVEV (reference sequence). The length of the CDR3 is 14 residues. V shed 2 bases and J shed 2 bases, with 10 bases lying between them. CDR3 sequence: CASSLLPGTYEQYF. CDR3 DNA sequence: TGTGCCAGCAGTTTACTGCCGGGAACCTACGAGCAGTACTTC.

The rearrangement joins TRBV2 to TRBJ2-1; D not resolved. Trimming took off 7 bases at V and 4 bases at J, with 5 bases between the two ends. This CDR3 is built from 11 residues. From germline, CDR1 is SNHLY and CDR2 FYNNEI. In nucleotides, the CDR3 is TGTGCCAGCATACTTTACAATGAGCAGTTCTTC. The encoded protein is CASILYNEQFF.

This chain links TRBV11-2 with TRBJ1-2, with D uncertain. CDR3 size: 15 residues. Germline V gene data show CDR1 as SGHAT and CDR2 as FQNNGV. V lost 4 bases and J 1 base, leaving 13 bases between the germline ends. The CDR3 protein is CASSSVSIHNYGYTF. The CDR3 DNA reads TGTGCCAGCAGCTCAGTTTCCATACATAACTATGGCTACACCTTC.

This clone appeared a single time. The chain has TRBV2 and TRBJ2-1; possibly TRBD2 for D (5 bases). Between the trimmed V and J ends, which lost 4 bases and 4 bases, there was a span of 20 bases. The CDR3 totals 17 residues. The germline V gene has CDR1 SNHLY and CDR2 FYNNEI. The CDR3 is CASSARTQSILYNEQFF. The DNA of the CDR3 is TGTGCCAGCAGTGCCCGGACTCAATCGATCCTATACAATGAGCAGTTCTTC.

The chain is built from TRBV11-2 and TRBJ1-1, with no clear D. In germline, CDR1 is SGHAT, CDR2 FQNNGV. This CDR3 is built from 17 residues. The germline V and J ends were trimmed by 1 base and 2 bases, with 17 bases remaining between them. The CDR3 here is CASSLGSWGLVNTEAFF. DNA of the CDR3: TGTGCCAGCAGCTTAGGGTCCTGGGGATTGGTTAACACTGAAGCTTTCTTT.